The 18 T cell receptor beta chains in this list originate from one sample, sequenced in a study of blood T cell repertoires in COVID-19 (dated by TCRdb to 2018 to 2021). Libraries came from the immunoSEQ multiplex PCR assay. TCRdb stores this immuneACCESS table with in-frame sequences only. Part of the clones is absent; in the studies checked, under half of the shortfall reflects unresolved V genes, and no reason is known for the rest. Present in this sample are 240,000 or so clones, just under 85% of which were seen just once. Clones ranked in the top ten supply 1.5% to 2% of the sample. The specimen was peripheral blood. The source of these receptors is an elderly woman with acute or convalescent COVID-19.

This clone was detected a few times. V gene TRBV6-5 combines with J gene TRBJ1-5, with no clear D. CDR1 MNHEY and CDR2 SVGAGI come from the germline V gene. Trimming removed 5 bases at V and 0 bases at J, with 11 bases between. CDR3 length: 15 residues. In DNA, the CDR3 is TGTGCCAGCAGTCGAGGGTGGGGTAGCAATCAGCCCCAGCATTTT. Residues: CASSRGWGSNQPQHF.

The rearrangement uses TRBV7-3 and TRBJ1-1; the D gene is possibly TRBD1 (6 bases). Germline V gene sequence: CDR1 SGHTA, CDR2 FQGTGA. Trimming pared 1 base from V and 0 bases from J, leaving 21 bases between. The length of the CDR3 is 19 residues. CDR3 DNA sequence: TGTGCCAGCAGCTTAAAATCCAGTCGTGGGGGCGGAATGAACACTGAAGCTTTCTTT. It codes for CASSLKSSRGGGMNTEAFF.

Only a few counts were recorded for this clone. The chain recombines TRBV9 with TRBJ2-1, with 11 bases identical to TRBD2. Losses at the gene ends were 1 base for V and 7 bases for J; bases not matched to a gene: 7. The germline gives CDR1 SGDLS, CDR2 YYNGEE. The CDR3 sequence is 16 residues long. CDR3 bases: TGTGCCAGCAGCGTACTTAGCGGGGGGGCCGGGAATGAGCAGTTCTTC. It yields the protein CASSVLSGGAGNEQFF.

The gene calls are TRBV28 and TRBJ1-5, with 7 bases aligning to TRBD1. CDR1 and CDR2 from the germline V gene are MDHEN and SYDVKM. V was pared by 5 bases and J by 4 bases, with 11 bases of the junction left unmatched. CDR3 length equals 16 residues. The CDR3 protein is CASSRTGPYGNQPQHF. Written as DNA, the CDR3 is TGTGCCAGCAGTAGGACAGGACCCTATGGGAATCAGCCCCAGCATTTT.

The rearrangement joins TRBV5-8 to TRBJ1-5; 9 positions agree with TRBD1. Germline loops: CDR1 SGHTS, CDR2 YDEGEE. The CDR3 sequence is 16 residues long. Losses at the gene ends were 3 bases for V and 4 bases for J; bases not matched to a gene: 8. This CDR3 is CASSSRTGVRNQPQHF. The CDR3 DNA follows: TGTGCCAGCAGCTCGAGGACAGGGGTTAGGAATCAGCCCCAGCATTTT.

This clone was recorded once. The V gene is TRBV5-6, the J gene TRBJ2-5; TRBD1 aligns across 10 bases. Germline trimming cut 3 bases from V and 5 bases from J; bases unmatched to any gene: 7. The CDR3 extends over 15 amino acids. From germline, CDR1 is SGHDT and CDR2 YYEEEE. In DNA form, the CDR3 reads TGTGCCAGCAGCTCGACAGGGGGCCTAGGGGAGACCCAGTACTTC. This codes for CASSSTGGLGETQYF.

Of note for this clone: In the same sample, other DNA sequences code for this CDR3. The V gene is TRBV30, the J gene TRBJ1-1; 7 positions agree with TRBD1. Germline V CDR1 and CDR2: GTSNPN, SVGIG (reference sequence). CDR3 length: 14 residues. The V gene end was trimmed by 2 bases and the J gene end by 1 base; junction bases not matched to a gene: 4. The DNA of the CDR3 is TGTGCCTGGAGTCCAGGGGGTTCGAACACTGAAGCTTTCTTT. Protein sequence: CAWSPGGSNTEAFF.

This chain links TRBV20-1 with TRBJ1-1; D is undetermined. Germline-derived CDR1 and CDR2 are DFQATT and SNEGSKA (reference sequence). The CDR3 is 11 amino acids. DNA for the CDR3: TGCCCCCGATGGGGAGGTACTGAAGCTTTCTTT. Its translation: CPRWGGTEAFF.

The chain recombines TRBV20-1 with TRBJ2-7; 10 bases agree with TRBD1. Germline lookup yields CDR1 DFQATT and CDR2 SNEGSKA (reference sequence). V lost 3 bases to trimming and J lost 3 bases; unmatched junction nucleotides: 2. CDR3 length: 13 amino acids. The CDR3 DNA follows: TGCAGTGCTAGTTGGGACAGGGGCTACGAGCAGTACTTC. Translated, it gives CSASWDRGYEQYF.

This clone has more than one count but fewer than ten. The rearrangement uses TRBV7-2 and TRBJ2-3; D perhaps matches TRBD1 (5 bases). Germline CDR1 reads SGHTA; CDR2 reads FQGNSA. Trimming pared 4 bases from V and 4 bases from J, leaving 9 bases between. The CDR3 spans 13 residues. The CDR3 spells CASSSRQSDTQYF. The DNA of the CDR3 is TGTGCCAGCAGCTCAAGACAGTCAGATACGCAGTATTTT.

As for this clone: The limits of the CDR3 on the DNA are not certain, so only TCRdb's listed CDR3 is given. The chain is built from TRBV19 and TRBJ1-2; TRBD1 was called by the table and not checked on the DNA. The length of the CDR3 is 19 amino acids, counting both ends. The V gene's germline CDR1 is LNHDA and CDR2 SQIVND (reference sequence). CDR3 region: CASSIDGGAYGYTFGSETF.

The genes are TRBV7-8 and TRBJ2-5; 10 positions agree with TRBD2. The CDR3 length is 13 residues. J gave up 5 bases and V 3 bases, and 0 bases lay outside the gene matches. Per the germline V gene, CDR1 is SGHVS and CDR2 is FQNEAQ. The CDR3 DNA follows: TGTGCCAGCAGCTTTAGCGGGGGGGAGACCCAGTACTTC. Encoded protein: CASSFSGGETQYF.

The V and J genes are TRBV6-6 and TRBJ2-2; TRBD1 matches 10 bases. V shed 5 bases, J shed 5 bases, and the junction held 8 bases outside the gene matches. Germline-derived CDR1 and CDR2 are MNHNY and SVGAGI (reference sequence). There are 16 residues in the CDR3. The CDR3 here is CASSRSGTGVTGELFF. The CDR3 DNA is TGTGCCAGCAGTCGATCCGGGACAGGGGTTACCGGGGAGCTGTTTTTT.

The rearrangement joins TRBV7-2 to TRBJ1-5, with 7 bases identical to TRBD1. The germline V gene has CDR1 SGHTA and CDR2 FQGNSA. The CDR3 sequence is 14 residues long. V gave up 4 bases and J gave up 7 bases; unmatched junction bases: 7. This CDR3 reads CASSSRQGPQPQHF. DNA for the CDR3: TGTGCCAGCAGCTCGAGACAGGGACCACAGCCCCAGCATTTT.

This chain joins TRBV28 and TRBJ1-2; 11 bases match TRBD1. After removal of 6 bases from V and 4 bases from J, the junction contained 4 bases not matched to a gene. The germline gives CDR1 MDHEN, CDR2 SYDVKM. CDR3 length: 14 residues. CDR3 amino acids: CASRGQGEVYGYTF. In DNA form, the CDR3 reads TGTGCCAGCAGGGGACAGGGGGAAGTCTATGGCTACACCTTC.

This clone was counted a single time. The CDR3 coding sequence is TGTGCCAGCAGTCGACTAGCGGGGGGCCACGAGCAGTACTTC. This translates into CASSRLAGGHEQYF. The chain uses TRBV6-5 and TRBJ2-7; 13 nucleotides agree with TRBD2. Germline V CDR1 and CDR2: MNHEY, SVGAGI. The CDR3 consists of 14 residues. The ends lost 5 bases at V and 5 bases at J; junction bases unmatched: 3.

The chain uses TRBV27 and TRBJ2-6, with D possibly TRBD1 on 5 matching bases. Per the germline V gene, CDR1 is MNHEY and CDR2 is SMNVEV (reference sequence). The V gene lost 2 bases and the J gene lost 4 bases, with 21 bases spanning the gap. The CDR3 totals 19 residues. CDR3 in amino acids: CASSLGQGQPTSGANVLTF. Here the CDR3 DNA reads TGTGCCAGCAGTTTAGGGCAGGGTCAGCCCACGAGCGGGGCCAACGTCCTGACTTTC.

This clone appeared once. V gene TRBV30 combines with J gene TRBJ1-5; the D gene is possibly TRBD1 (6 bases). The CDR3 is 17 amino acids. V lost 0 bases, J lost 0 bases, and 15 bases lay in between. CDR1 is GTSNPN and CDR2 is SVGIG in the germline V gene (reference sequence). The CDR3 DNA reads TGTGCCTGGAGTGTTGGGGGGGGCGCGGGTAGCAATCAGCCCCAGCATTTT. Translated, it gives CAWSVGGGAGSNQPQHF.